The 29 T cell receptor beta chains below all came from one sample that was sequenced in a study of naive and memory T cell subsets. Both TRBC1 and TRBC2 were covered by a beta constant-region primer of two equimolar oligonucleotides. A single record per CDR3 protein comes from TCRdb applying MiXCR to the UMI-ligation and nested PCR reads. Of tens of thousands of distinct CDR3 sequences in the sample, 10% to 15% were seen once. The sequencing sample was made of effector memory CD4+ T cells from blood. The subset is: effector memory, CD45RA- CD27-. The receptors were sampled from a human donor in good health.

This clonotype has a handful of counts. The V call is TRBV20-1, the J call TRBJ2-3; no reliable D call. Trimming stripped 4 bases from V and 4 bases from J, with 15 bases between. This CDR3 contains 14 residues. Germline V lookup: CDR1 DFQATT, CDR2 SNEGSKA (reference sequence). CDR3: CSAITTENPDTQYF. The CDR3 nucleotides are TGCAGTGCTATTACGACGGAAAACCCAGATACGCAGTATTTT.

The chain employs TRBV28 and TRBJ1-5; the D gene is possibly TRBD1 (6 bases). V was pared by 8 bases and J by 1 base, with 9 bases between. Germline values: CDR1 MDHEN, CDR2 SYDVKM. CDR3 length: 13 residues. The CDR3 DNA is TGTGCCAGCGGGGGGCTGAGCAATCAGCCCCAGCATTTT. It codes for CASGGLSNQPQHF.

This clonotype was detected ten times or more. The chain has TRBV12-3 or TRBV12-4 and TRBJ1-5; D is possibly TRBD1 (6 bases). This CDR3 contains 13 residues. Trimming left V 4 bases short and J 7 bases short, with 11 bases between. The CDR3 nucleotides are TGTGCCAGCAGTTACAGGGACCGCCAGCCCCAGCATTTT. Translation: CASSYRDRQPQHF.

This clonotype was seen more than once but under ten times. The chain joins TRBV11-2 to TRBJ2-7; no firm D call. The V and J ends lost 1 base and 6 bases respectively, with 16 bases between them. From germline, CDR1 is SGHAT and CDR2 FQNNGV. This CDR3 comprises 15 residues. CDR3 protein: CASSLVASLSSEQYF. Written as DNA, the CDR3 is TGTGCCAGCAGCTTAGTAGCTTCGCTCTCCAGCGAGCAGTACTTC.

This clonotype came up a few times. CDR3 coding DNA: TGTGCCAGCAGTAGGGGACAGTGGAATGAAAAACTGTTTTTT. Its protein product is CASSRGQWNEKLFF. The gene calls are TRBV6-5 and TRBJ1-4; 7 bases agree with TRBD1. V shed 5 bases and J 5 bases; nucleotides not matched to a gene: 5. The V gene's germline CDR1 is MNHEY and CDR2 SVGAGI. CDR3 size: 14 residues.

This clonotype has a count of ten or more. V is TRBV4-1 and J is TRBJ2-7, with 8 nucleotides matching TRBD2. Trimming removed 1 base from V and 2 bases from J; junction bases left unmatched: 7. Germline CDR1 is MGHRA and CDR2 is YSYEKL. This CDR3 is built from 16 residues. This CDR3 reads CASSQGISGIPYEQYF. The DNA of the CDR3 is TGCGCCAGCAGCCAAGGCATTAGCGGGATCCCCTACGAGCAGTACTTC.

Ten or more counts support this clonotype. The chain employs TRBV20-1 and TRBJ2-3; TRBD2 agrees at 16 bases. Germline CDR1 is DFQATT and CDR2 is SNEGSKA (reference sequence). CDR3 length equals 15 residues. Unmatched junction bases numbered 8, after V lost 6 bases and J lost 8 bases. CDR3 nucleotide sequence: TGCAGTGCCGGGACTAGCGGGAGGGGGAAGGGTACGCAGTATTTT. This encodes CSAGTSGRGKGTQYF.

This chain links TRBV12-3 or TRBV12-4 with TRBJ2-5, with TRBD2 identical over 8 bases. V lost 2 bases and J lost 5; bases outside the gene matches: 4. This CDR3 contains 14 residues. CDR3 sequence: CASSLTGGAETQYF. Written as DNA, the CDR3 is TGTGCCAGCAGTTTAACGGGAGGGGCGGAGACCCAGTACTTC.

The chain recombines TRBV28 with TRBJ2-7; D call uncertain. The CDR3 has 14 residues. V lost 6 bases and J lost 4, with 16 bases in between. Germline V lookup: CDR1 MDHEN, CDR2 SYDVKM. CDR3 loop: CASRPKGFRYEQYF. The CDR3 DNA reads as TGTGCCAGCAGGCCAAAAGGGTTTAGGTACGAGCAGTACTTC.

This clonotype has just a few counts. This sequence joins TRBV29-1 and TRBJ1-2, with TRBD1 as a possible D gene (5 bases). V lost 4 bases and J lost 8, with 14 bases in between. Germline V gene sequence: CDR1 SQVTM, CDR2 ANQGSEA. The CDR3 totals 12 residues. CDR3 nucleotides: TGCAGCGTTGCCGGGGGGGGATCGGGCTACACCTTC. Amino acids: CSVAGGGSGYTF.

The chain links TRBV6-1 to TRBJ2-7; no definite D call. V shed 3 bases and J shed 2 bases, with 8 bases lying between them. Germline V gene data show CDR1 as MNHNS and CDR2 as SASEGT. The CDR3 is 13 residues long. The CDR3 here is CASSEGLAYEQYF. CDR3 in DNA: TGTGCCAGCAGTGAGGGTTTGGCCTACGAGCAGTACTTC.

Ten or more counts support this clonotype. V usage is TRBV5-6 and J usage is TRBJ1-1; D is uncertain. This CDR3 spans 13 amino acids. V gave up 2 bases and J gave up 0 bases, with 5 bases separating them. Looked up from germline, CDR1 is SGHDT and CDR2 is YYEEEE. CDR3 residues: CASSFILNTEAFF. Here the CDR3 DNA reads TGTGCCAGCAGCTTTATCTTGAACACTGAAGCTTTCTTT.

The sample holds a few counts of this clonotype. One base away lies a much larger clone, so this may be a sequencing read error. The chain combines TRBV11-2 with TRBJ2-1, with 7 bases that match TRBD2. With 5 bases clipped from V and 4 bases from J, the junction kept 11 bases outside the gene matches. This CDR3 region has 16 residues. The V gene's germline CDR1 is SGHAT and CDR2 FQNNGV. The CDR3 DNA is TGTGCCAGCAGCCCAGCGGGGCGAGCGGGGTACAATGAGCAGTTCTTC. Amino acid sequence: CASSPAGRAGYNEQFF.

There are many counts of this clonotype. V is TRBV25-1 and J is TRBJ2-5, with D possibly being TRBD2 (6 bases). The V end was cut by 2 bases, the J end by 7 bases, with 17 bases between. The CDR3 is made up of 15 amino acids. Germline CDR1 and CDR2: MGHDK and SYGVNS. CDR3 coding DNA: TGTGCCAGCAGTGAAGGTGGCGGGACCGGGGGGACCCAGTACTTC. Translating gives CASSEGGGTGGTQYF. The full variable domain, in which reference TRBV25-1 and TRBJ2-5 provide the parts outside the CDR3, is EADIYQTPRYLVIGTGKKITLECSQTMGHDKMYWYQQDPGMELHLIHYSYGVNSTEKGDLSSESTVSRIRTEHFPLTLESARPSHTSQYLCASSEGGGTGGTQYFGPGTRLLVL.

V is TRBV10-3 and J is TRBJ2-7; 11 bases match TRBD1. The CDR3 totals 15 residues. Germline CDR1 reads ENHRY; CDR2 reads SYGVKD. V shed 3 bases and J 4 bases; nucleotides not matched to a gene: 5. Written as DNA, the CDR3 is TGTGCCATCAGTGACATCCGGGACAGGGGGTACGAGCAGTACTTC. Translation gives CAISDIRDRGYEQYF.

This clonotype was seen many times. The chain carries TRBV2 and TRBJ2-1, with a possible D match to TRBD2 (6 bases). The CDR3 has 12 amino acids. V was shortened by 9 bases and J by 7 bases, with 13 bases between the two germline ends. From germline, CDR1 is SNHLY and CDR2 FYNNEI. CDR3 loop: CASKTSGNEQFF. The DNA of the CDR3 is TGTGCCAGTAAGACTAGTGGAAATGAGCAGTTCTTC.

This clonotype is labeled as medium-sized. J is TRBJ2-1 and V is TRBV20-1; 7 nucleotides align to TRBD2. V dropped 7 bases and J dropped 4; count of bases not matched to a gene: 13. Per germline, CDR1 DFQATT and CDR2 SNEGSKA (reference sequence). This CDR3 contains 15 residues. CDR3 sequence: CSVKAIQRGYNEQFF. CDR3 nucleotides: TGCAGTGTTAAGGCGATCCAGCGGGGTTACAATGAGCAGTTCTTC.

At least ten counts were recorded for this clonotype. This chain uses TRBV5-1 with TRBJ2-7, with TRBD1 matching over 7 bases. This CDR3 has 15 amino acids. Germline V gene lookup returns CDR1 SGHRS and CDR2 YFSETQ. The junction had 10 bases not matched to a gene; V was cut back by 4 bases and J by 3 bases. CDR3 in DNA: TGCGCCAGCAGCCTGACCTTGGGACAGAACTACGAGCAGTACTTC. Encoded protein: CASSLTLGQNYEQYF.

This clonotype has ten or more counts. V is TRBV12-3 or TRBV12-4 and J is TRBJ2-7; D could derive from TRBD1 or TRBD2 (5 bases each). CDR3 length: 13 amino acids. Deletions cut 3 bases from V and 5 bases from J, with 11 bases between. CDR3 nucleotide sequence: TGTGCCAGCAGTTTCTGGGGGAAAAACGAGCAGTACTTC. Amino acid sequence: CASSFWGKNEQYF.

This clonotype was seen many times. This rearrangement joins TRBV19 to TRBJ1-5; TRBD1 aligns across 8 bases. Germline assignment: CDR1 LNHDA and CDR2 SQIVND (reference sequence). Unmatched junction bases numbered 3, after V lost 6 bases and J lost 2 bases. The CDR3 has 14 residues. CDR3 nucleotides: TGTGCCAGTAGGGACAGGGTTGGCAATCAGCCCCAGCATTTT. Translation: CASRDRVGNQPQHF.

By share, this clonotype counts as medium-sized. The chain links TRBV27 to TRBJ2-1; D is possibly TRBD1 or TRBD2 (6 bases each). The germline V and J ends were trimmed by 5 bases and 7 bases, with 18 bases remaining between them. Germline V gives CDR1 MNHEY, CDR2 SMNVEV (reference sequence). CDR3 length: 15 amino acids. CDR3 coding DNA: TGTGCCAGCAGTCCCAACAGGGACTCCGGGAATGAGCAGTTCTTC. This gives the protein CASSPNRDSGNEQFF.

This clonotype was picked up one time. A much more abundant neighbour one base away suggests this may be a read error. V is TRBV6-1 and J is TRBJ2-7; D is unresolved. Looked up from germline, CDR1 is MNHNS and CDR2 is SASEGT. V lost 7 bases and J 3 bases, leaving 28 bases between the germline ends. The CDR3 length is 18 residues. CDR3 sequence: CASIFSIFVGQANYEQYF. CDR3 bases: TGTGCCAGCATCTTCTCAATCTTCGTTGGGCAGGCGAACTACGAGCAGTACTTC.

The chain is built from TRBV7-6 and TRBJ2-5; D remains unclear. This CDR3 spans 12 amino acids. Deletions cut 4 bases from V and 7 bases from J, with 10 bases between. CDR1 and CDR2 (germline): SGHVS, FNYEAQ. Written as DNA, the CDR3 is TGTGCCAGCAGCTCCCGCCTTGGGACCCAGTACTTC. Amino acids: CASSSRLGTQYF.

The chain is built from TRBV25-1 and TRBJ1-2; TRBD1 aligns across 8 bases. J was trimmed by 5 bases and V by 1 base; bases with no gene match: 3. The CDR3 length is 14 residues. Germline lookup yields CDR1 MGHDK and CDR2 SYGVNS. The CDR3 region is CASSELGTGYGYTF. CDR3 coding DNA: TGTGCCAGCAGTGAATTAGGGACAGGATATGGCTACACCTTC.

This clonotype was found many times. The CDR3 sequence: CSVQRETRGHEQFF. CDR3 nucleotide sequence: TGCAGCGTACAACGGGAGACGCGGGGTCATGAGCAGTTCTTC. The genes are TRBV29-1 and TRBJ2-1, with a possible D match to TRBD2 (6 bases). The CDR3 sequence is 14 residues long. V lost 6 bases and J lost 8, with 20 bases in between. Germline V lookup: CDR1 SQVTM, CDR2 ANQGSEA.

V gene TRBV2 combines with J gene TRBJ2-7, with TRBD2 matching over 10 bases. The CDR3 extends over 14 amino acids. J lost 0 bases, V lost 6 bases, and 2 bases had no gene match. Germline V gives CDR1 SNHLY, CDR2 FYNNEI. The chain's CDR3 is CASRGLAASYEQYF. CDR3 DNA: TGTGCCAGCAGAGGACTAGCGGCCTCCTACGAGCAGTACTTC.

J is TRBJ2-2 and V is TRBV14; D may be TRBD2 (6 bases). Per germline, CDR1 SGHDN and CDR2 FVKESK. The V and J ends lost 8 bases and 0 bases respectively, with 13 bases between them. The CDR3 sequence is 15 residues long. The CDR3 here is CASSRGIANTGELFF. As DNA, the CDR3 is TGTGCCAGCTCCCGCGGGATCGCGAACACCGGGGAGCTGTTTTTT.

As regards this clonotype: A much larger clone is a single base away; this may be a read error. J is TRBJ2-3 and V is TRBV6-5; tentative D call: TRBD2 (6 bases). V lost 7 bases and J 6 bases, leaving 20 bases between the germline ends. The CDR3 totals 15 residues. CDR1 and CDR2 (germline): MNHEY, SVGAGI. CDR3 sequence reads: CASTQAGRGFDTQYF. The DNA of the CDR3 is TGTGCCAGCACCCAGGCGGGACGAGGCTTCGATACGCAGTATTTT.

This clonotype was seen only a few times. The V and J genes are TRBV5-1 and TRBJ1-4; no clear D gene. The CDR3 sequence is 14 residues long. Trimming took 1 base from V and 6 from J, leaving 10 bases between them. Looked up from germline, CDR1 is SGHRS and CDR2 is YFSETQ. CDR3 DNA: TGCGCCAGCAGCTTGTCGAGTAGTGATGAAAAACTGTTTTTT. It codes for CASSLSSSDEKLFF. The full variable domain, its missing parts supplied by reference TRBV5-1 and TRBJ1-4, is KAGVTQTPRYLIKTRGQQVTLSCSPISGHRSVSWYQQTPGQGLQFLFEYFSETQRNKGNFPGRFSGRQFSNSRSEMNVSTLELGDSALYLCASSLSSSDEKLFFGSGTQLSVL.